A single sample gave rise to the 27 T cell receptor beta chains below, sequenced in a study of T-cell memory formation after mild COVID-19. One entry per CDR3 protein results from TCRdb running MiXCR on the 5' RACE reads. Seen here are 200,000 to 250,000 distinct CDR3 sequences, 15% to 19% observed once, and the top ten hold 2% to 2.5%. The sample consisted of PBMCs or a T cell subset sorted from them (not recorded which). Receptors were obtained from an adult woman who had mild COVID-19 (a few samples of this study predate the infection). Cell type and time point are not known.

V gene TRBV4-1 combines with J gene TRBJ2-6; 9 bases agree with TRBD1. The CDR3 spans 19 residues. Germline CDR1 MGHRA, CDR2 YSYEKL. V lost 4 bases and J lost 0; bases outside the gene matches: 10. The CDR3 is CASSRDAGTGYSGANVLTF. The CDR3 nucleotides read TGCGCCAGCAGCCGAGACGCCGGGACAGGGTACTCTGGGGCCAACGTCCTGACTTTC.

This clonotype was observed a few times. The rearrangement uses TRBV12-3 or TRBV12-4 and TRBJ1-2; D gene ambiguous. The CDR3 extends over 13 amino acids. Trimming stripped 6 bases from V and 0 bases from J, with 8 bases between. The CDR3 spells CASREQPNYGYTF. CDR3 coding DNA: TGTGCCAGCAGAGAGCAGCCTAACTATGGCTACACCTTC.

The CDR3 region is CASSPAFGSNEKLFF. In DNA form, the CDR3 reads TGTGCCAGCAGCCCAGCATTCGGATCTAATGAAAAACTGTTTTTT. This chain links TRBV7-8 with TRBJ1-4, with D uncertain. The CDR3 runs 15 residues. The germline V and J ends were trimmed by 5 bases and 3 bases, with 13 bases remaining between them. Germline V gene sequence: CDR1 SGHVS, CDR2 FQNEAQ.

This clonotype turned up a few times. The genes are TRBV20-1 and TRBJ1-1; D gene uncertain. The CDR3 consists of 15 residues. V was trimmed by 2 bases and J by 6 bases, leaving 19 bases between them. CDR1 DFQATT and CDR2 SNEGSKA come from the germline V gene (reference sequence). The chain's CDR3 is CSARSSPTAGAEAFF. In DNA, the CDR3 is TGCAGTGCTAGAAGCTCTCCTACGGCTGGGGCTGAAGCTTTCTTT.

The CDR3 nucleotides are TGTGCCAGTAGTACGAACGATCTAGCGGGCATCGGCTACACCTTC. It codes for CASSTNDLAGIGYTF. The gene calls are TRBV19 and TRBJ1-2, with D unclear. The germline V and J ends were trimmed by 4 bases and 8 bases, with 20 bases remaining between them. Germline loops: CDR1 LNHDA, CDR2 SQIVND (reference sequence). CDR3 length equals 15 residues.

The V gene is TRBV4-2, the J gene TRBJ1-1; D unresolved. CDR3 length: 13 amino acids. Germline values: CDR1 LGHNA, CDR2 YNFKEQ. The V and J ends lost 4 bases and 3 bases respectively, with 9 bases between them. The CDR3 protein is CASSLGPDTEAFF. The CDR3 coding sequence is TGTGCCAGCAGCCTCGGACCGGACACTGAAGCTTTCTTT.

This chain connects TRBV9 to TRBJ1-4; no clear D. V was trimmed by 5 bases and J by 4 bases, leaving 12 bases between them. Germline CDR1 is SGDLS and CDR2 is YYNGEE. This CDR3 is 14 amino acids long. Here the CDR3 reads CASRGNDYNEKLFF. CDR3 nucleotide sequence: TGTGCCAGCAGGGGGAATGACTATAATGAAAAACTGTTTTTT.

There are a few counts of this clonotype. The rearrangement joins TRBV4-2 to TRBJ2-7; 8 bases fit TRBD2. Germline values: CDR1 LGHNA, CDR2 YNFKEQ. The CDR3 loop spans 17 amino acids. With 4 bases clipped from V and 5 bases from J, the junction kept 16 bases outside the gene matches. CDR3 loop: CASSRSQTAGVENEQYF. Here the CDR3 DNA reads TGTGCCAGCAGCCGGTCTCAGACAGCGGGAGTCGAAAACGAGCAGTACTTC.

The rearrangement joins TRBV18 to TRBJ1-2; no clear D. Germline V lookup: CDR1 KGHSH, CDR2 LQKENI. Trimming pared 3 bases from V and 0 bases from J, leaving 11 bases between. The CDR3 runs 15 residues. The CDR3 DNA follows: TGTGCCAGCTCACCCCCAGGATCTACTAACTATGGCTACACCTTC. Translating it yields CASSPPGSTNYGYTF.

The rearrangement links TRBV28 to TRBJ2-1; 11 nucleotides agree with TRBD2. After removal of 6 bases from V and 7 bases from J, the junction contained 8 bases not matched to a gene. This CDR3 is 15 amino acids long. The germline gives CDR1 MDHEN, CDR2 SYDVKM. The CDR3 loop is CASSQRLAGKNEQFF. Here the CDR3 DNA reads TGTGCCAGCAGCCAGAGACTAGCGGGGAAGAATGAGCAGTTCTTC.

The J gene is TRBJ2-4, the V gene TRBV19; D uncertain. The CDR3 totals 15 residues. CDR1 and CDR2 (germline): LNHDA, SQIVND (reference sequence). Trimming left V 5 bases short and J 0 bases short, with 11 bases between. The CDR3 DNA is TGTGCCAGTAGTCCCCAACAGCTAGCCAAAAACATTCAGTACTTC. As protein: CASSPQQLAKNIQYF.

This clonotype was counted between two and nine times. The J gene is TRBJ1-5, the V gene TRBV24-1; no clear D. The V end was cut by 2 bases, the J end by 5 bases, with 6 bases between. CDR1 is KGHDR and CDR2 is SFDVKD in the germline V gene. CDR3 length: 13 residues. CDR3 sequence reads: CATSDWGYQPQHF. CDR3 in DNA: TGTGCCACCAGTGATTGGGGTTATCAGCCCCAGCATTTT.

This sequence joins TRBV5-6 and TRBJ2-7; D might be TRBD2 (6 bases). The germline CDR1 and CDR2 sequences are SGHDT and YYEEEE. CDR3 length: 14 amino acids. With 3 bases removed from V and 7 bases from J, the gap between germline ends came to 17 bases. The CDR3 DNA sequence: TGTGCCAGCAGCTATGGAGGGGCAGCCGGGGAGCAGTACTTC. It is translated as CASSYGGAAGEQYF.

This clonotype was seen at least ten times. This chain uses TRBV5-1 with TRBJ2-6; D not certain. Deletions cut 0 bases from V and 0 bases from J, with 4 bases between. CDR3 length: 15 amino acids. The germline V gene has CDR1 SGHRS and CDR2 YFSETQ. CDR3 sequence (DNA): TGCGCCAGCAGCTTGGGCAGCTCTGGGGCCAACGTCCTGACTTTC. This codes for CASSLGSSGANVLTF.

There are many counts of this clonotype. The chain uses TRBV7-2 and TRBJ2-7; possibly TRBD1 or TRBD2 for D (5 bases each). The CDR3 contains 13 residues. V lost 5 bases, J lost 2 bases, and 10 bases lay in between. In germline, CDR1 is SGHTA, CDR2 FQGNSA. CDR3: CASSIGTTYEQYF. The DNA for the CDR3 is TGTGCCAGCAGCATCGGGACGACCTACGAGCAGTACTTC.

This clonotype was counted only a few times. This chain links TRBV29-1 with TRBJ1-3; D remains unclear. V was cut by 4 bases and J by 0 bases, with 7 bases left in between. The CDR3 has 13 residues. Germline-derived CDR1 and CDR2 are SQVTM and ANQGSEA. In DNA, the CDR3 is TGCAGCGTTGCAGAATTCTCTGGAAACACCATATATTTT. Translating it yields CSVAEFSGNTIYF.

The rearrangement joins TRBV29-1 to TRBJ1-1, with D hard to call. V was cut by 4 bases and J by 1 base, with 13 bases left in between. The length of the CDR3 is 14 residues. Germline V lookup: CDR1 SQVTM, CDR2 ANQGSEA. The CDR3 nucleotides read TGCAGCGTTGTACTCCAGGCGAAGAACACTGAAGCTTTCTTT. This gives the protein CSVVLQAKNTEAFF.

This clonotype was seen more than once but under ten times. The genes are TRBV6-5 and TRBJ2-2; D remains ambiguous. CDR1 is MNHEY and CDR2 is SVGAGI in the germline V gene. The ends were cut back, 4 bases at V and 6 bases at J, with 21 bases in the middle. The CDR3 spans 17 residues. The CDR3 nucleotides are TGTGCCAGCAGTTGGACCTTCCGATCAATCCGGGCCGGGGAGCTGTTTTTT. This sequence encodes CASSWTFRSIRAGELFF.

The genes are TRBV19 and TRBJ2-7; D tentatively reads TRBD1 or TRBD2 (7 bases each). The germline CDR1 and CDR2 sequences are LNHDA and SQIVND (reference sequence). This CDR3 has 13 amino acids. V lost 9 bases to trimming and J lost 2 bases, with 14 bases between them. The CDR3 protein is CASQGGPTYEQYF. The DNA of the CDR3 is TGTGCCAGCCAGGGGGGGCCAACCTACGAGCAGTACTTC.

This chain uses TRBV27 with TRBJ1-2, with 9 bases lining up with TRBD1. J gave up 5 bases and V 5 bases, and 9 bases lay outside the gene matches. The CDR3 runs to 15 residues. Germline V lookup: CDR1 MNHEY, CDR2 SMNVEV (reference sequence). The CDR3 bases are TGTGCCAGCAGTAACGCCGGGACAGGGACGTATGGCTACACCTTC. Its translation is CASSNAGTGTYGYTF.

The chain has TRBV5-1 and TRBJ1-1; D not certain. From germline, CDR1 is SGHRS and CDR2 YFSETQ. Trimming took 6 bases from V and 1 from J, leaving 13 bases between them. This CDR3 comprises 14 residues. The CDR3 protein is CASTWAPQNTEAFF. The CDR3 nucleotides are TGCGCCAGCACCTGGGCTCCTCAGAACACTGAAGCTTTCTTT.

The chain combines TRBV6-2 or TRBV6-3 with TRBJ2-2; the D gene is possibly TRBD2 (5 bases). Germline V gene lookup returns CDR1 MNHEY and CDR2 SVGEGT. The CDR3 has 14 amino acids. Trimming took 0 bases from V and 7 from J, leaving 9 bases between them. CDR3 sequence: CASSYSGRGGELFF. The CDR3 DNA is TGTGCCAGCAGTTACTCCGGTCGGGGCGGGGAGCTGTTTTTT.

This clonotype was observed many times. V and J are TRBV5-1 and TRBJ1-1; D remains unclear. CDR1 SGHRS and CDR2 YFSETQ come from the germline V gene. Deletions cut 3 bases from V and 5 bases from J, with 14 bases between. The CDR3 contains 14 residues. DNA for the CDR3: TGCGCCAGCAGCTCTAGGGAGGGATGGACTGAAGCTTTCTTT. It codes for CASSSREGWTEAFF.

This clonotype was seen a handful of times. The chain is built from TRBV12-3 or TRBV12-4 and TRBJ2-2, with 9 bases that match TRBD2. The length of the CDR3 is 16 residues. V trimming: 5 bases; J trimming: 5 bases; junction bases outside the gene matches: 9. The CDR3 DNA is TGTGCCAGCAGTCTCGGACAAGCGGGAGGTACCGGGGAGCTGTTTTTT. As protein: CASSLGQAGGTGELFF.

This clonotype has ten or more counts. The chain carries TRBV7-6 and TRBJ2-2; TRBD1 agrees at 7 bases. CDR1 and CDR2 (germline): SGHVS, FNYEAQ. The trim removed 5 bases at V and 6 bases at J, leaving 12 bases unmatched. The CDR3 length is 16 residues. CDR3 region: CASSQSRLQGAGELFF. In DNA, the CDR3 is TGTGCCAGCAGCCAAAGTCGCCTTCAGGGGGCCGGGGAGCTGTTTTTT.

This clonotype was recorded many times. The V call is TRBV5-1, the J call TRBJ2-4; no clear D gene. The CDR3 runs 12 residues. CDR1 is SGHRS and CDR2 is YFSETQ in the germline V gene. The V end was cut by 4 bases, the J end by 15 bases, with 17 bases between. The CDR3 nucleotides read TGCGCCAGCAGCCCAGAGGTCGGTGGTTCGTACTTC. It encodes CASSPEVGGSYF.

This clonotype was detected many times. The V gene is TRBV6-2 or TRBV6-3, the J gene TRBJ2-3, with no clear D. With 4 bases removed from V and 4 bases from J, the gap between germline ends came to 12 bases. The length of the CDR3 is 14 residues. Germline V lookup: CDR1 MNHEY, CDR2 SVGEGT. In DNA, the CDR3 is TGTGCCAGCAGTTTCCCCCGGAAAGCAGATACGCAGTATTTT. It encodes CASSFPRKADTQYF.